These 26 T cell receptor beta chains were all obtained from the same sample, sequenced in a study of blood T cell repertoires in COVID-19. Using immunoSEQ multiplex PCR, the repertoire was profiled, and TCRdb retains in-frame clones only, with some absent. The sample carries under 35,000 clones, approximately 90% recorded once. Sequencing input: peripheral blood. All receptors come from a man in his 60s with acute or convalescent COVID-19.

This clone has only one observation. The DNA for the CDR3 is TGTGCCAGCAGTTCCCCATATGTGACTAGGTCCTACAATGAGCAGTTCTTC. Translated, it gives CASSSPYVTRSYNEQFF. This chain uses TRBV28 with TRBJ2-1, with D maybe TRBD2 (6 bases). Germline-derived CDR1 and CDR2 are MDHEN and SYDVKM. There are 17 residues in the CDR3. Between the trimmed V and J ends, which lost 4 bases and 1 base, there was a span of 17 bases.

V is TRBV29-1 and J is TRBJ1-2; TRBD1 is a possible D gene (6 bases). The germline CDR1 and CDR2 sequences are SQVTM and ANQGSEA. V lost 6 bases, J lost 6 bases, and 17 bases lay in between. This CDR3 spans 13 amino acids. The CDR3 protein is CSVLTGGGNGYTF. CDR3 sequence (DNA): TGCAGCGTCCTGACGGGAGGGGGAAATGGCTACACCTTC.

This chain connects TRBV18 to TRBJ2-7; 16 bases line up with TRBD2. The germline CDR1 and CDR2 sequences are KGHSH and LQKENI. CDR3 length: 17 amino acids. V gave up 3 bases and J gave up 0 bases; unmatched junction bases: 2. The CDR3 DNA reads TGTGCCAGCTCACCGGGACTAGCGGGAGGGCCCTCCTACGAGCAGTACTTC. It is translated as CASSPGLAGGPSYEQYF.

This clone was picked up a small number of times. V is TRBV19 and J is TRBJ2-7, with 9 bases lining up with TRBD1. The CDR3 contains 14 residues. J was trimmed by 1 base and V by 9 bases; bases with no gene match: 7. Per the germline V gene, CDR1 is LNHDA and CDR2 is SQIVND (reference sequence). CDR3 sequence (DNA): TGTGCCAGCAGAAGGGACAGGGAGTCCTACGAGCAGTACTTC. Residues: CASRRDRESYEQYF.

The V gene is TRBV6-5, the J gene TRBJ2-7; TRBD1 might be the D (5 bases). Germline CDR1 reads MNHEY; CDR2 reads SVGAGI. Trimming pared 5 bases from V and 0 bases from J, leaving 8 bases between. This CDR3 has 13 amino acids. The CDR3 DNA follows: TGTGCCAGCAGTCGACAGCCCTCCTACGAGCAGTACTTC. It encodes CASSRQPSYEQYF.

The chain recombines TRBV6-6 with TRBJ2-1; 8 nucleotides line up with TRBD2. This CDR3 has 14 residues. With 10 bases clipped from V and 3 bases from J, the junction kept 8 bases outside the gene matches. Germline CDR1 and CDR2: MNHNY and SVGAGI (reference sequence). Written as DNA, the CDR3 is TGTGCCACCTCGGGTAGCGGGATCTACAATGAGCAGTTCTTC. Protein sequence: CATSGSGIYNEQFF.

This rearrangement joins TRBV7-2 to TRBJ2-2, with a weak D call TRBD1 (6 bases). This CDR3 contains 15 residues. The germline gives CDR1 SGHTA, CDR2 FQGNSA. V lost 5 bases and J lost 0, with 10 bases in between. The CDR3 spells CASSPGQPNTGELFF. The DNA of the CDR3 is TGTGCCAGCAGCCCAGGACAGCCGAACACCGGGGAGCTGTTTTTT.

This sequence joins TRBV5-1 and TRBJ2-7; D might be TRBD2 (5 bases). Per germline, CDR1 SGHRS and CDR2 YFSETQ. V was pared by 4 bases and J by 6 bases, with 17 bases between. This CDR3 comprises 14 residues. CDR3 protein: CASSRRRGSLEQYF. DNA of the CDR3: TGCGCCAGCAGCCGGCGTCGGGGTTCGCTCGAGCAGTACTTC. Full variable domain (rest looked up from reference TRBV5-1 and TRBJ2-7): KAGVTQTPRYLIKTRGQQVTLSCSPISGHRSVSWYQQTPGQGLQFLFEYFSETQRNKGNFPGRFSGRQFSNSRSEMNVSTLELGDSALYLCASSRRRGSLEQYFGPGTRLTVT.

The V and J genes are TRBV7-3 and TRBJ1-1; D is possibly TRBD1 (5 bases). The ends were cut back, 1 base at V and 6 bases at J, with 18 bases in the middle. Germline V gene lookup returns CDR1 SGHTA and CDR2 FQGTGA. CDR3 length equals 16 residues. The CDR3 nucleotides read TGTGCCAGCAGCTTAATGCCAGTAGGGGTGATCGCTGAAGCTTTCTTT. Translation gives CASSLMPVGVIAEAFF.

CDR3 nucleotides: TGTGCCAGCAGTTTACCGCCGGGACAGATTTTAGAGCCCCAGCATTTT. Translation: CASSLPPGQILEPQHF. V is TRBV28 and J is TRBJ1-5, with 7 bases matching TRBD1. The CDR3 extends over 16 amino acids. After removal of 2 bases from V and 8 bases from J, the junction contained 12 bases not matched to a gene. Germline V CDR1 and CDR2: MDHEN, SYDVKM.

The chain has TRBV28 and TRBJ2-1; a weak D match, TRBD2 (7 bases). The CDR3 is made up of 15 amino acids. Trimming cost V 7 bases and J 4 bases, with 17 bases left between them. Looked up from germline, CDR1 is MDHEN and CDR2 is SYDVKM. CDR3 DNA sequence: TGTGCCAGCACCGGGGGGCGGGGGATTTACAATGAGCAGTTCTTC. It specifies CASTGGRGIYNEQFF.

The chain carries TRBV10-1 and TRBJ1-1; D is perhaps TRBD1 (6 bases). The germline V gene encodes CDR1 WNHNN and CDR2 SYGVQD (reference sequence). This CDR3 contains 15 residues. Trimming left V 0 bases short and J 2 bases short, with 10 bases between. This CDR3 reads CASSESMTGNTEAFF. As DNA, the CDR3 is TGCGCCAGCAGTGAGTCTATGACAGGCAACACTGAAGCTTTCTTT.

The chain carries TRBV2 and TRBJ1-2; the D gene is possibly TRBD1 (5 bases). CDR1 SNHLY and CDR2 FYNNEI come from the germline V gene. CDR3 size: 13 residues. Trimming removed 6 bases at V and 5 bases at J, with 13 bases between. The CDR3 loop reads CASRLDSIYGYTF. The CDR3 DNA sequence: TGTGCCAGCAGGCTAGACAGCATTTATGGCTACACCTTC.

The V call is TRBV6-5, the J call TRBJ2-3; TRBD2 might be the D (6 bases). Trimming stripped 5 bases from V and 6 bases from J, with 18 bases between. The CDR3 spans 15 residues. Germline V CDR1 and CDR2: MNHEY, SVGAGI. CDR3 protein: CASSNTGTLPDTQYF. Written as DNA, the CDR3 is TGTGCCAGCAGTAATACCGGGACTCTTCCTGATACGCAGTATTTT.

The CDR3 sequence: CASSQRTGGTDTQYF. DNA of the CDR3: TGTGCCAGCAGTCAAAGGACAGGGGGAACAGATACGCAGTATTTT. The chain employs TRBV6-5 and TRBJ2-3; TRBD1 matches at 10 bases. The CDR3 totals 15 residues. Germline-derived CDR1 and CDR2 are MNHEY and SVGAGI. J lost 3 bases, V lost 5 bases, and 5 bases had no gene match.

This clone was recorded only once. The V gene is TRBV24-1, the J gene TRBJ1-1; D gene uncertain. Trimming cost V 1 base and J 5 bases, with 7 bases left between them. The CDR3 has 13 amino acids. From germline, CDR1 is KGHDR and CDR2 SFDVKD. DNA of the CDR3: TGTGCCACCAGTGATTTTGAGAATACTGAAGCTTTCTTT. This translates into CATSDFENTEAFF.

For the CDR3, the DNA is TGTGCCAGCAGCCAGGGGAGCAATCAGCCCCAGCATTTT. Translated: CASSQGSNQPQHF. The genes are TRBV5-4 and TRBJ1-5, with TRBD1 as a possible D gene (6 bases). Germline CDR1 SGHNT, CDR2 YYREEE (reference sequence). This CDR3 region has 13 residues. V lost 4 bases and J lost 1, with 6 bases in between. The whole variable domain, filled in from reference TRBV5-4 and TRBJ1-5, reads ETGVTQSPTHLIKTRGQQVTLRCSSQSGHNTVSWYQQALGQGPQFIFQYYREEENGRGNFPPRFSGLQFPNYSSELNVNALELDDSALYLCASSQGSNQPQHFGDGTRLSIL.

V usage is TRBV11-2 and J usage is TRBJ1-1; D is unclear. This CDR3 spans 12 amino acids. CDR1 and CDR2 from the germline V gene are SGHAT and FQNNGV. V gave up 5 bases and J gave up 3 bases, with 7 bases separating them. In DNA form, the CDR3 reads TGTGCCAGCAGCCAGGCATACACTGAAGCTTTCTTT. As protein: CASSQAYTEAFF.

This CDR3 reads CASSPGGGSRNEQYF. The CDR3 nucleotides are TGTGCCAGCAGTCCCGGGGGGGGCTCCAGGAACGAGCAGTACTTC. The chain links TRBV2 to TRBJ2-7; 8 nucleotides line up with TRBD2. This CDR3 comprises 15 residues. With V trimmed by 5 bases and J by 5 bases, 11 bases remained unmatched. The germline CDR1 and CDR2 sequences are SNHLY and FYNNEI.

This clone occurred a few times. V usage is TRBV6-5 and J usage is TRBJ1-1, with 10 bases matching TRBD1. Trimming cost V 4 bases and J 5 bases; bases outside gene matches: 7. The CDR3 has 15 amino acids. Germline V lookup: CDR1 MNHEY, CDR2 SVGAGI. This CDR3 is CASSLLGTGETEAFF. In DNA form, the CDR3 reads TGTGCCAGCAGTTTGCTGGGGACAGGGGAGACTGAAGCTTTCTTT.

The rearrangement links TRBV7-8 to TRBJ1-4; D is perhaps TRBD1 (5 bases). The V end was cut by 5 bases, the J end by 8 bases, with 15 bases between. This CDR3 is 14 amino acids long. CDR1 and CDR2 from the germline V gene are SGHVS and FQNEAQ. The CDR3 DNA follows: TGTGCCAGCAGCGGGGGAGGCAGTGGAGAAAAACTGTTTTTT. It codes for CASSGGGSGEKLFF.

V gene TRBV7-2 combines with J gene TRBJ1-3, with 7 bases that match TRBD1. This CDR3 region has 18 residues. The germline V gene has CDR1 SGHTA and CDR2 FQGNSA. V was clipped by 1 base and J by 2 bases; unmatched bases: 11. The CDR3 sequence: CASSLGGGPGVAGNTIYF. DNA of the CDR3: TGTGCCAGCAGCTTAGGAGGGGGCCCCGGGGTGGCTGGAAACACCATATATTTT. The entire variable domain, with the rest obtained from reference TRBV7-2 and TRBJ1-3, is as follows: GAGVSQSPSNKVTEKGKDVELRCDPISGHTALYWYRQSLGQGLEFLIYFQGNSAPDKSGLPSDRFSAERTGGSVSTLTIQRTQQEDSAVYLCASSLGGGPGVAGNTIYFGEGSWLTVV.

The chain employs TRBV2 and TRBJ1-4, with 7 positions matching TRBD1. Looked up from germline, CDR1 is SNHLY and CDR2 is FYNNEI. The CDR3 consists of 14 residues. Trimming took 8 bases from V and 4 from J; bases not matched to a gene: 7. The CDR3 loop reads CASQTGLVNEKLFF. The CDR3 DNA is TGTGCCAGCCAGACAGGGCTCGTTAATGAAAAACTGTTTTTT.

J is TRBJ2-7 and V is TRBV14; 8 bases match TRBD2. The CDR3 spans 16 residues. Looked up from germline, CDR1 is SGHDN and CDR2 is FVKESK. V was pared by 2 bases and J by 5 bases, with 11 bases of the junction left unmatched. Here the CDR3 DNA reads TGTGCCAGCAGCCAAAGAAGCGGGAGACAAGCGGACGAGCAGTACTTC. It specifies CASSQRSGRQADEQYF.

DNA of the CDR3: TGTGCCAGCAGTGAACGCCAACGGTTTCAGCAGTACTTC. Encoded protein: CASSERQRFQQYF. This chain uses TRBV25-1 with TRBJ2-7; D call uncertain. The CDR3 has 13 residues. Germline assignment: CDR1 MGHDK and CDR2 SYGVNS. The germline V and J ends were trimmed by 2 bases and 8 bases, with 13 bases remaining between them.

The gene calls are TRBV7-9 and TRBJ2-7, with TRBD1 as a possible D gene (5 bases). Germline CDR1 reads SEHNR; CDR2 reads FQNEAQ (reference sequence). The CDR3 totals 14 residues. V lost 5 bases and J lost 4, with 15 bases in between. The CDR3, as DNA: TGTGCCAGCAGCCGCGTAGGGGCAGATTACGAGCAGTACTTC. It specifies CASSRVGADYEQYF.